These 23 T cell receptor beta chains share one sample of origin, sequenced in a study of T cell repertoires in cytomegalovirus infection (dated by TCRdb to between 2017 and 2020). This sample was sequenced with an Illumina HiSeq 1500. The public reads were reprocessed in TCRdb via fastp at Q25 and MiXCR, keeping in-frame beta chains. When rows share a CDR3 protein, they turn into one entry using the most common DNA and genes. This sample holds 200,000 to 250,000 distinct CDR3 sequences; 6.5% were observed only once. The top ten clones comprise around 6.5% of the sample. Input material: PBMCs. The receptors originated from a human donor in good health (CMV status not recorded). Some clones in this sample may be carry-over from other donors' samples.

This clonotype has a count of ten or more. V usage is TRBV12-3 or TRBV12-4 and J usage is TRBJ1-5; 7 bases map to TRBD1. The CDR3 sequence is 14 residues long. Trimming at V came to 6 bases and at J to 5 bases, leaving 7 bases not matched to a gene. CDR3 loop: CASRSRDSHQPQHF. The CDR3 DNA reads as TGTGCCAGCAGATCCCGGGACAGTCATCAGCCCCAGCATTTT.

The table lists this clonotype with many counts. The chain has TRBV6-6 and TRBJ1-2, with 11 bases identical to TRBD1. Germline V gene sequence: CDR1 MNHNY, CDR2 SVGAGI (reference sequence). With V trimmed by 5 bases and J by 6 bases, 8 bases remained unmatched. The CDR3 has 15 amino acids. The CDR3 protein is CASSPTGTGGNGYTF. In DNA form, the CDR3 reads TGTGCCAGCAGTCCTACCGGGACAGGGGGTAATGGCTACACCTTC.

This clonotype was found a few times. This chain joins TRBV7-2 and TRBJ1-3; D gene unclear. The V end was cut by 5 bases, the J end by 5 bases, with 7 bases between. Germline V gene sequence: CDR1 SGHTA, CDR2 FQGNSA. The CDR3 spans 12 residues. The CDR3 DNA reads as TGTGCCAGCAGCGATACGCGAAACACCATATATTTT. Translated, it gives CASSDTRNTIYF.

This clonotype was detected many times. The junction and the germline gene differ at one end; a read error may be behind it. V gene TRBV7-2 combines with J gene TRBJ1-2, with a weak D call TRBD1 (5 bases). The CDR3 consists of 15 residues. In germline, CDR1 is SGHTA, CDR2 FQGNSA. In nucleotides, the CDR3 is TGTGCCAGCAGCCTAGCGGGGCTAGGGGCCTATGGCTACACCTTC. This gives the protein CASSLAGLGAYGYTF.

This clonotype was found many times. The chain couples TRBV4-3 to TRBJ1-1; 8 positions agree with TRBD1. The CDR3 loop spans 14 amino acids. Trimming took 0 bases from V and 8 from J; bases not matched to a gene: 5. From germline, CDR1 is LGHNA and CDR2 YSLEER. CDR3 coding DNA: TGCGCCAGCAGCCAAGAGGGAAGGACAGGGGAAGCTTTCTTT. Amino acid sequence: CASSQEGRTGEAFF.

Many counts were recorded for this clonotype. V is TRBV2 and J is TRBJ1-2; TRBD1 matches at 7 bases. The V segment lost 5 bases and the J segment 6 bases; nucleotides outside the gene matches: 9. Looked up from germline, CDR1 is SNHLY and CDR2 is FYNNEI. The CDR3 covers 14 residues. As DNA, the CDR3 is TGTGCCAGCAGTTCGACAGGGCATGAGGATGGCTACACCTTC. This gives the protein CASSSTGHEDGYTF.

The sample holds many counts of this clonotype. The J gene is TRBJ1-2, the V gene TRBV27, with 9 bases matching TRBD1. Germline CDR1 MNHEY, CDR2 SMNVEV (reference sequence). The CDR3 loop spans 14 amino acids. Trimming cost V 6 bases and J 8 bases; bases outside gene matches: 10. CDR3 nucleotide sequence: TGTGCCAGCAGACCCCCGGACAGGGGAAGGGGCTACACCTTC. It encodes CASRPPDRGRGYTF.

This clonotype was detected many times. J is TRBJ1-1 and V is TRBV6-2 or TRBV6-3; 10 nucleotides agree with TRBD1. With 6 bases clipped from V and 4 bases from J, the junction kept 2 bases outside the gene matches. The CDR3 sequence is 13 residues long. The germline V gene has CDR1 MNHEY and CDR2 SVGEGT. CDR3 DNA sequence: TGTGCCAGCAGCTGGGACAGGGGCACTGAAGCTTTCTTT. It yields the protein CASSWDRGTEAFF.

This clonotype occurred a few times. V and J are TRBV6-6 and TRBJ1-1; weak D call: TRBD1 (5 bases). This CDR3 is built from 14 residues. Germline CDR1 is MNHNY and CDR2 is SVGAGI (reference sequence). V lost 7 bases and J 7 bases, leaving 19 bases between the germline ends. This chain's CDR3 is CASTPGTPKDEAFF. DNA for the CDR3: TGTGCCAGCACCCCCGGGACGCCCAAGGATGAAGCTTTCTTT.

This clonotype was recorded at least ten times. The V call is TRBV20-1, the J call TRBJ1-1, with 8 bases lining up with TRBD1. This CDR3 region has 13 residues. J gave up 4 bases and V 1 base, and 2 bases lay outside the gene matches. Germline values: CDR1 DFQATT, CDR2 SNEGSKA (reference sequence). The CDR3 bases are TGCAGTGCTAGAGCAACAGGGGGCACTGAAGCTTTCTTT. It translates to CSARATGGTEAFF.

V is TRBV18 and J is TRBJ1-5; D perhaps matches TRBD1 (6 bases). CDR3 length equals 17 residues. V lost 5 bases to trimming and J lost 0 bases, with 17 bases between them. Germline lookup yields CDR1 KGHSH and CDR2 LQKENI. The CDR3 bases are TGTGCCAGCTCAATTCGGACAGTCGGATATAGCAATCAGCCCCAGCATTTT. Encoded protein: CASSIRTVGYSNQPQHF.

About this clonotype: Relative to the germline gene, one junction end is altered; a read error may explain this. V gene TRBV7-8 combines with J gene TRBJ2-1; a possible D gene is TRBD2 (6 bases). Germline CDR1 reads SGHVS; CDR2 reads FQNEAQ. The CDR3 length is 15 residues. The chain's CDR3 is CASSLDYGQGLDRFF. In nucleotides, the CDR3 is TGCGCCAGCAGCTTAGACTATGGGCAGGGACTGGATCGGTTCTTC.

The chain joins TRBV20-1 to TRBJ2-1; tentatively, D is TRBD1 (5 bases). This CDR3 contains 14 residues. Looked up from germline, CDR1 is DFQATT and CDR2 is SNEGSKA (reference sequence). V was shortened by 0 bases and J by 4 bases, with 10 bases between the two germline ends. Here the CDR3 reads CSARDPRQYNEQFF. DNA of the CDR3: TGCAGTGCTAGAGATCCCAGACAGTACAATGAGCAGTTCTTC.

The chain joins TRBV4-2 to TRBJ1-1; D not resolved. Germline V gene lookup returns CDR1 LGHNA and CDR2 YNFKEQ. Trimming removed 1 base from V and 5 bases from J, with 14 bases in between. This CDR3 region has 15 residues. This chain's CDR3 is CASSQGGGSGTEAFF. The CDR3 bases are TGTGCCAGCAGCCAAGGGGGAGGGTCCGGTACTGAAGCTTTCTTT.

This clonotype was seen ten or more times. V is TRBV28 and J is TRBJ2-5; TRBD1 matches 10 bases. CDR1 is MDHEN and CDR2 is SYDVKM in the germline V gene. CDR3 size: 15 residues. V was pared by 5 bases and J by 3 bases, with 6 bases of the junction left unmatched. CDR3 region: CASSPGQGIEETQYF. Written as DNA, the CDR3 is TGTGCCAGCAGTCCGGGACAGGGGATTGAAGAGACCCAGTACTTC.

This clonotype was seen ten or more times. The chain links TRBV12-3 or TRBV12-4 to TRBJ2-1, with D perhaps matching TRBD2 (6 bases). This CDR3 comprises 15 residues. With 0 bases removed from V and 9 bases from J, the gap between germline ends came to 15 bases. The CDR3 DNA reads as TGTGCCAGCAGTTTAGCCGGGACTGGTAGAACTGAGCAGTTCTTC. This codes for CASSLAGTGRTEQFF.

In this sample, this clonotype turned up a few times. The chain couples TRBV14 to TRBJ2-7; TRBD1 matches 8 bases. Germline CDR1 SGHDN, CDR2 FVKESK. V shed 0 bases and J 6 bases; nucleotides not matched to a gene: 10. The length of the CDR3 is 16 residues. The CDR3 DNA sequence: TGTGCCAGCAGCCAAGATGATCAGGGGGCGCAAATCGAGCAGTACTTC. Amino acids: CASSQDDQGAQIEQYF.

The table lists this clonotype with many counts. The V and J genes are TRBV7-9 and TRBJ1-5, with TRBD1 matching 8 bases. The CDR3 loop spans 13 amino acids. Germline V gives CDR1 SEHNR, CDR2 FQNEAQ (reference sequence). The V segment lost 3 bases and the J segment 7 bases; nucleotides outside the gene matches: 2. DNA of the CDR3: TGTGCCAGCAGCTTTTCAGGGGGCCAGCCCCAGCATTTT. Protein sequence: CASSFSGGQPQHF.

In this sample, this clonotype turned up many times. The rearrangement joins TRBV10-3 to TRBJ2-1; D is unclear. The CDR3 has 12 residues. Germline CDR1 reads ENHRY; CDR2 reads SYGVKD. Trimming shortened V by 7 bases and J by 0 bases, and 4 bases separated the two germline ends. In nucleotides, the CDR3 is TGTGCCATCATAAACTCCTACAATGAGCAGTTCTTC. Its translation is CAIINSYNEQFF.

This clonotype showed up many times. This rearrangement joins TRBV20-1 to TRBJ2-3; D remains ambiguous. V shed 0 bases and J shed 6 bases, with 10 bases lying between them. The CDR3 contains 13 residues. Germline V gene lookup returns CDR1 DFQATT and CDR2 SNEGSKA (reference sequence). Here the CDR3 DNA reads TGCAGTGCTAGAGAAAAGACAACTGATACGCAGTATTTT. Its translation is CSAREKTTDTQYF.

The sample holds many counts of this clonotype. The chain has TRBV5-6 and TRBJ1-1, with 7 bases matching TRBD1. The CDR3 length is 15 residues. Trimming removed 4 bases from V and 2 bases from J; junction bases left unmatched: 8. CDR1 SGHDT and CDR2 YYEEEE come from the germline V gene. In nucleotides, the CDR3 is TGTGCCAGCAGCGTCGGGACAGTCAAAAACACTGAAGCTTTCTTT. Encoded protein: CASSVGTVKNTEAFF.

This clonotype was picked up many times. V and J are TRBV6-6 and TRBJ2-7, with 8 bases that match TRBD1. J lost 4 bases, V lost 7 bases, and 9 bases had no gene match. Germline values: CDR1 MNHNY, CDR2 SVGAGI (reference sequence). This CDR3 spans 14 amino acids. The CDR3 loop is CASTLTGASYEQYF. In nucleotides, the CDR3 is TGTGCCAGCACCCTGACAGGGGCAAGTTACGAGCAGTACTTC.

This clonotype has a count of ten or more. The chain has TRBV7-2 and TRBJ2-7; D is undetermined. The CDR3 length is 14 residues. Trimming left V 3 bases short and J 4 bases short, with 13 bases between. Germline assignment: CDR1 SGHTA and CDR2 FQGNSA. The CDR3, as DNA: TGTGCCAGCAGCTTGTGGCAGGATGGGTACGAGCAGTACTTC. As protein: CASSLWQDGYEQYF.